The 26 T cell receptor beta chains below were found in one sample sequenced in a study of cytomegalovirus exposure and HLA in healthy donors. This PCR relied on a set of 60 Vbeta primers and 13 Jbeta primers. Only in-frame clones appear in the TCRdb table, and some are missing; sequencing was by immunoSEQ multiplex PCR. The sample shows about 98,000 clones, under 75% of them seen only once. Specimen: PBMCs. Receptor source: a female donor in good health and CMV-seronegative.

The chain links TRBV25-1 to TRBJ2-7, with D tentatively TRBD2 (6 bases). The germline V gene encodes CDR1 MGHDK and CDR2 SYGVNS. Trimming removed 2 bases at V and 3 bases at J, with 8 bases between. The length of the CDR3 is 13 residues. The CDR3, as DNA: TGTGCCAGCAGTGAACCCGGGGGCTACGAGCAGTACTTC. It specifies CASSEPGGYEQYF.

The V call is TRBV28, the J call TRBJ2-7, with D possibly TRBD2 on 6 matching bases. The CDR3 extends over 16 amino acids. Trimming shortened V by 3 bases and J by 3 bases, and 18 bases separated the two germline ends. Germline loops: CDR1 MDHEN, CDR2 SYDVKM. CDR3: CASSLQIGGARYEQYF. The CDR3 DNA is TGTGCCAGCAGTTTGCAAATCGGAGGGGCACGCTACGAGCAGTACTTC.

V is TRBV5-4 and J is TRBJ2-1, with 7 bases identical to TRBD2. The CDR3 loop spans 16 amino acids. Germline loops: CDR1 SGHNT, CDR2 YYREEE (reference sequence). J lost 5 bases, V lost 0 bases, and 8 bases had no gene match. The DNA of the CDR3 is TGTGCCAGCAGCTTGGCCGGGCGGGAGCCCCACAATGAGCAGTTCTTC. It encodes CASSLAGREPHNEQFF.

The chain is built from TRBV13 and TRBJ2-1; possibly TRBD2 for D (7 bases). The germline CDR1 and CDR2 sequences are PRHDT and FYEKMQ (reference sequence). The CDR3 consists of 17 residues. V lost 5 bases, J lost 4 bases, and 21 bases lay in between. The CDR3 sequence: CASSPVTRGGGYNEQFF. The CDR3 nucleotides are TGTGCCAGCAGCCCCGTAACGAGGGGGGGAGGATACAATGAGCAGTTCTTC.

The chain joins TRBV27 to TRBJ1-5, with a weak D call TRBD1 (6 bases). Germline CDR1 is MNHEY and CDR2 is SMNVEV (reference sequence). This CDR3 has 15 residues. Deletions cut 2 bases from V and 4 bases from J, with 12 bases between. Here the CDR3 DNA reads TGTGCCAGCAGTTTAAGCAGGGGTTATAATCAGCCCCAGCATTTT. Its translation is CASSLSRGYNQPQHF.

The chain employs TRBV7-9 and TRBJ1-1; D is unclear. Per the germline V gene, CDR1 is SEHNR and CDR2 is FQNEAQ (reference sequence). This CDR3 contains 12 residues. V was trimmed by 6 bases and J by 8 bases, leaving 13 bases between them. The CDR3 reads CASSLQKMEAFF. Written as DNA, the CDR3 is TGTGCCAGCAGTCTACAGAAAATGGAAGCTTTCTTT. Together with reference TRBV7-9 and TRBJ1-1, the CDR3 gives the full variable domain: DTGVSQNPRHKITKRGQNVTFRCDPISEHNRLYWYRQTLGQGPEFLTYFQNEAQLEKSRLLSDRFSAERPKGSFSTLEIQRTEQGDSAMYLCASSLQKMEAFFGQGTRLTVV.

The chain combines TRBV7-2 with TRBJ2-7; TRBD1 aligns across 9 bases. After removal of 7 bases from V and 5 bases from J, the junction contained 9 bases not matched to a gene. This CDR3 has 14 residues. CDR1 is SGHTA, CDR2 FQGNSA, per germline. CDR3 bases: TGTGCCAGCAACTCCGGGACAGGGTACCACGAGCAGTACTTC. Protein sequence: CASNSGTGYHEQYF.

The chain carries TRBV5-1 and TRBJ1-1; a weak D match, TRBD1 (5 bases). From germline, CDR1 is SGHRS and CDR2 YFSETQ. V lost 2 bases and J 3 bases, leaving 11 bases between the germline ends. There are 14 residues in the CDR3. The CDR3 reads CASSFSGGDTEAFF. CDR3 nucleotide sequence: TGCGCCAGCAGCTTCTCCGGAGGGGACACTGAAGCTTTCTTT.

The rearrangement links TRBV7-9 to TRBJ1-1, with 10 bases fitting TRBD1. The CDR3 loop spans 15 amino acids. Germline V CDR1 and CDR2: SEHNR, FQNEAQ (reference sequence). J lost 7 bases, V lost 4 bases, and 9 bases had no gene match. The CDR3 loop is CASSSLDRGYNEAFF. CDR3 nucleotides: TGTGCCAGCAGCTCCCTGGACAGGGGGTATAATGAAGCTTTCTTT.

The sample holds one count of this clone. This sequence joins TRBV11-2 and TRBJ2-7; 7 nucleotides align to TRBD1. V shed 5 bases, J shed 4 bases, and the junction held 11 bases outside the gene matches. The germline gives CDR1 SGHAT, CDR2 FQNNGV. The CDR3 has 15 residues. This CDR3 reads CASSQIRQGRYEQYF. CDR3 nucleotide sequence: TGTGCCAGCAGCCAAATTCGACAGGGAAGGTACGAGCAGTACTTC.

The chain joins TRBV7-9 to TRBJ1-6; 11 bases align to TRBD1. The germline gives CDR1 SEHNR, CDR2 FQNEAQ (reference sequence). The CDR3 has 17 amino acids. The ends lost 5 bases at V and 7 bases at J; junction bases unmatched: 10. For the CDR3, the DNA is TGTGCCAGCAGCCTCGGGACAGGGGGATTCGGGAATTCACCCCTCCACTTT. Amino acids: CASSLGTGGFGNSPLHF.

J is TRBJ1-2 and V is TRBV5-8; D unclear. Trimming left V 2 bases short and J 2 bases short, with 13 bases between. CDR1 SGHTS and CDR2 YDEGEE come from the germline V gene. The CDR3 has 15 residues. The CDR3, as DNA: TGTGCCAGCAGCTTAGGCCGGGTCGGAAACTATGGCTACACCTTC. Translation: CASSLGRVGNYGYTF.

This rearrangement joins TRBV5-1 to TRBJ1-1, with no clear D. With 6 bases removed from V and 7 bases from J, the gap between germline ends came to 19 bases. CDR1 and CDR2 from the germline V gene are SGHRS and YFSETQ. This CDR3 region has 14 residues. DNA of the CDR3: TGCGCCAGCAAACTTGTTCCGACCGAGGGTGAAGCTTTCTTT. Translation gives CASKLVPTEGEAFF. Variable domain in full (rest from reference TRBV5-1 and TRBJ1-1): KAGVTQTPRYLIKTRGQQVTLSCSPISGHRSVSWYQQTPGQGLQFLFEYFSETQRNKGNFPGRFSGRQFSNSRSEMNVSTLELGDSALYLCASKLVPTEGEAFFGQGTRLTVV.

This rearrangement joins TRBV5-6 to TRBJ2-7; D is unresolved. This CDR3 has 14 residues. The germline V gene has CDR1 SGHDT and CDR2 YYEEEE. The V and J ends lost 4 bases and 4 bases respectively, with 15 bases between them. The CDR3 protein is CASSRGGIRYEQYF. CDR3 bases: TGTGCCAGCAGCCGAGGTGGCATTCGGTACGAGCAGTACTTC. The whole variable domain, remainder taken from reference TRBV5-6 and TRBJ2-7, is DAGVTQSPTHLIKTRGQQVTLRCSPKSGHDTVSWYQQALGQGPQFIFQYYEEEERQRGNFPDRFSGHQFPNYSSELNVNALLLGDSALYLCASSRGGIRYEQYFGPGTRLTVT.

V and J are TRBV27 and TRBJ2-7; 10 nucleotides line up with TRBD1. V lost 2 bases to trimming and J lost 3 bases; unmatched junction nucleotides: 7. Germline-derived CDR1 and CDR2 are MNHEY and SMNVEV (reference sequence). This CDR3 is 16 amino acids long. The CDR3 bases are TGTGCCAGCAGTTTACGCTGGGGACAGGGGAACTACGAGCAGTACTTC. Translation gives CASSLRWGQGNYEQYF.

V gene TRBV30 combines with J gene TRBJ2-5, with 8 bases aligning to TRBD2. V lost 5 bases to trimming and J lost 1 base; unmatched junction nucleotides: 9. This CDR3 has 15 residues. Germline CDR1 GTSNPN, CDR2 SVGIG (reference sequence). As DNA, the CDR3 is TGTGCCTGGGACGGTAGCGGGGCCCCCCAAGAGACCCAGTACTTC. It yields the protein CAWDGSGAPQETQYF.

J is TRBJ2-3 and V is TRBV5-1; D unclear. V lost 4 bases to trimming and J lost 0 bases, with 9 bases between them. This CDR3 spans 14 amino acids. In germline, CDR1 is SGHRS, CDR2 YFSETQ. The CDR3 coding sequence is TGCGCCAGCAGCATTAGCCGGAGCACAGATACGCAGTATTTT. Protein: CASSISRSTDTQYF.

For the CDR3, the DNA is TGCAGCGTTGTCTCCCCGCCCCGGACAGCTCTAGAGAATGAGCAGTTCTTC. The encoded protein is CSVVSPPRTALENEQFF. The chain joins TRBV29-1 to TRBJ2-1, with D perhaps matching TRBD1 (6 bases). The CDR3 contains 17 residues. Germline CDR1 reads SQVTM; CDR2 reads ANQGSEA. V was cut by 4 bases and J by 7 bases, with 26 bases left in between.

CDR3 in amino acids: CASSEEASGNPYEQYF. The CDR3 nucleotides read TGCGCCAGCAGCGAGGAGGCTAGCGGGAACCCCTACGAGCAGTACTTC. The chain joins TRBV5-1 to TRBJ2-7; 9 bases align to TRBD2. Unmatched junction bases numbered 10, after V lost 4 bases and J lost 2 bases. The germline gives CDR1 SGHRS, CDR2 YFSETQ. The CDR3 runs 16 residues.

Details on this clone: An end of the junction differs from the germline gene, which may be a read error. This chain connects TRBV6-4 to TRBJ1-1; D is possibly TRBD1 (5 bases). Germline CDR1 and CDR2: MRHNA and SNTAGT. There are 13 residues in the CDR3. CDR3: CASSDSDSATAFF. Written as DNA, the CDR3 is TGTGCCAGCAGCGACTCAGACAGCGCTACGGCTTTCTTT.

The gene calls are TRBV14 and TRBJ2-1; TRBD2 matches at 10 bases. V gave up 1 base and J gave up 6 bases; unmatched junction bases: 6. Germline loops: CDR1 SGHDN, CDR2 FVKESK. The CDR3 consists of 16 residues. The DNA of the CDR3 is TGTGCCAGCAGCCAAGTCGGGCTAGCGGGAGTCAATGAGCAGTTCTTC. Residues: CASSQVGLAGVNEQFF. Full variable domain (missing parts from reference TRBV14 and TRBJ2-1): EAGVTQFPSHSVIEKGQTVTLRCDPISGHDNLYWYRRVMGKEIKFLLHFVKESKQDESGMPNNRFLAERTGGTYSTLKVQPAELEDSGVYFCASSQVGLAGVNEQFFGPGTRLTVL.

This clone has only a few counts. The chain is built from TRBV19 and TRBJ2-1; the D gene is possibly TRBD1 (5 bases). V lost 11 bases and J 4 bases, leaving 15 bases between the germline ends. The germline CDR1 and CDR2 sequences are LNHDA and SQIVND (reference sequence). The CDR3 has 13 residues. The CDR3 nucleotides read TGTGCCGGTATACAGGTAGGGTACAATGAGCAGTTCTTC. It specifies CAGIQVGYNEQFF. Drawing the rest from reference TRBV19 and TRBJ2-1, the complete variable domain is DGGITQSPKYLFRKEGQNVTLSCEQNLNHDAMYWYRQDPGQGLRLIYYSQIVNDFQKGDIAEGYSVSREKKESFPLTVTSAQKNPTAFYLCAGIQVGYNEQFFGPGTRLTVL.

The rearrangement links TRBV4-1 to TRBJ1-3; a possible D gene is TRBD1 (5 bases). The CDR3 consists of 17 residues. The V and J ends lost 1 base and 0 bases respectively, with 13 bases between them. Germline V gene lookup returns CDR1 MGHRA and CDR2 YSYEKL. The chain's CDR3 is CASSQGGGNPSGNTIYF. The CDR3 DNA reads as TGCGCCAGCAGCCAAGGGGGGGGTAACCCCTCTGGAAACACCATATATTTT.

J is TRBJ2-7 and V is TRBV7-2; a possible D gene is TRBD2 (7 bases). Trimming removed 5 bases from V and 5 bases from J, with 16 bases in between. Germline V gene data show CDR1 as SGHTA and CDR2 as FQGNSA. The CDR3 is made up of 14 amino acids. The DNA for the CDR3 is TGTGCCAGCAGCCCCGCGCCGGGGGGCCACGAGCAGTACTTC. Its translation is CASSPAPGGHEQYF.

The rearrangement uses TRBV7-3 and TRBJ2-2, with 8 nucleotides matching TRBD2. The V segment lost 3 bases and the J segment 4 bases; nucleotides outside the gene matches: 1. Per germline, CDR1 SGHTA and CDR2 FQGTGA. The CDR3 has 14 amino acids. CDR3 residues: CASSFTSGTGELFF. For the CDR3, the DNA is TGTGCCAGCAGCTTCACTAGCGGCACCGGGGAGCTGTTTTTT.

The CDR3 nucleotides read TGTGCCAGCAGCCAACGGATGCTAGCGGGAGAGCACAATGAGCAGTTCTTC. It yields the protein CASSQRMLAGEHNEQFF. V usage is TRBV4-2 and J usage is TRBJ2-1, with 10 bases lining up with TRBD2. The V gene's germline CDR1 is LGHNA and CDR2 YNFKEQ. The V gene end was trimmed by 2 bases and the J gene end by 5 bases; junction bases not matched to a gene: 9. CDR3 size: 17 residues.